The 17 T cell receptor beta chains reported below all come from one sample, sequenced in a study of blood T cell repertoires in COVID-19. Data came from immunoSEQ multiplex PCR; TCRdb stores just in-frame clones and leaves some out. There are about 100,000 clones in the sample; about 90% occur only once, and roughly 7.3% lies in the top ten. Sequenced input: peripheral blood. The receptors were sampled from a man aged 25-45 years in a cohort sampled during active COVID-19.

The chain couples TRBV5-8 to TRBJ2-5; 7 bases map to TRBD1. Unmatched junction bases numbered 11, after V lost 1 base and J lost 5 bases. CDR1 SGHTS and CDR2 YDEGEE come from the germline V gene. The CDR3 covers 16 residues. CDR3 loop: CASSLHRGGFIETQYF. CDR3 coding DNA: TGTGCCAGCAGCTTGCACAGGGGTGGCTTTATTGAGACCCAGTACTTC. Full variable domain (remainder filled in from reference TRBV5-8 and TRBJ2-5): EAGVTQSPTHLIKTRGQQATLRCSPISGHTSVYWYQQALGLGLQFLLWYDEGEERNRGNFPPRFSGRQFPNYSSELNVNALELEDSALYLCASSLHRGGFIETQYFGPGTRLLVL.

This rearrangement joins TRBV5-1 to TRBJ1-6; D is uncertain. Per the germline V gene, CDR1 is SGHRS and CDR2 is YFSETQ. Trimming took 0 bases from V and 10 from J, leaving 14 bases between them. CDR3 size: 15 residues. The CDR3 DNA follows: TGCGCCAGCAGCTTGGTAGCACGGATCGAGTCACCCCTCCACTTT. This sequence encodes CASSLVARIESPLHF.

The gene calls are TRBV7-2 and TRBJ2-3, with TRBD2 matching over 9 bases. Germline V CDR1 and CDR2: SGHTA, FQGNSA. The CDR3 totals 17 residues. V was clipped by 3 bases and J by 4 bases; unmatched bases: 11. In DNA form, the CDR3 reads TGTGCCAGCAGCTTTGTGGCCAGCGGGGGGTTATCAGATACGCAGTATTTT. This gives the protein CASSFVASGGLSDTQYF.

The CDR3 protein is CASSLEGAQFF. The CDR3 DNA is TGTGCCAGCAGCTTGGAGGGGGCGCAGTTCTTC. This chain connects TRBV5-4 to TRBJ2-1; TRBD1 matches 7 bases. This CDR3 spans 11 amino acids. In germline, CDR1 is SGHNT, CDR2 YYREEE (reference sequence). V lost 0 bases to trimming and J lost 12 bases; unmatched junction nucleotides: 0. The full variable domain, completed using reference TRBV5-4 and TRBJ2-1, is ETGVTQSPTHLIKTRGQQVTLRCSSQSGHNTVSWYQQALGQGPQFIFQYYREEENGRGNFPPRFSGLQFPNYSSELNVNALELDDSALYLCASSLEGAQFFGPGTRLTVL.

The chain joins TRBV28 to TRBJ2-5; TRBD2 matches 12 bases. Trimming cost V 6 bases and J 4 bases; bases outside gene matches: 9. Germline assignment: CDR1 MDHEN and CDR2 SYDVKM. CDR3 size: 16 residues. The chain's CDR3 is CASRTASGGAGETQYF. CDR3 bases: TGTGCCAGCAGGACGGCTAGCGGGGGGGCCGGAGAGACCCAGTACTTC. The full variable domain, rest sourced from reference TRBV28 and TRBJ2-5, is DVKVTQSSRYLVKRTGEKVFLECVQDMDHENMFWYRQDPGLGLRLIYFSYDVKMKEKGDIPEGYSVSREKKERFSLILESASTNQTSMYLCASRTASGGAGETQYFGPGTRLLVL.

J is TRBJ2-7 and V is TRBV6-4; a possible D gene is TRBD1 (5 bases). This CDR3 is built from 15 residues. The germline gives CDR1 MRHNA, CDR2 SNTAGT. With 7 bases removed from V and 6 bases from J, the gap between germline ends came to 22 bases. This CDR3 is CASISPRAGSGEQYF. CDR3 sequence (DNA): TGTGCCAGCATTTCCCCTAGGGCAGGGTCGGGCGAGCAGTACTTC.

This rearrangement joins TRBV7-2 to TRBJ2-3; D may be TRBD1 (5 bases). Germline loops: CDR1 SGHTA, CDR2 FQGNSA. The V and J ends lost 5 bases and 0 bases respectively, with 12 bases between them. CDR3 length equals 15 residues. DNA of the CDR3: TGTGCCAGCAGCCCCTCAGGGCTTAGCACAGATACGCAGTATTTT. It translates to CASSPSGLSTDTQYF.

The chain's CDR3 is CASSSPGSRSYNEQFF. DNA for the CDR3: TGTGCCAGCAGCTCACCGGGTTCACGCTCCTACAATGAGCAGTTCTTC. This rearrangement joins TRBV7-9 to TRBJ2-1, with D hard to call. The CDR3 sequence is 16 residues long. The germline CDR1 and CDR2 sequences are SEHNR and FQNEAQ (reference sequence). V lost 4 bases and J lost 0, with 13 bases in between.

V gene TRBV7-9 combines with J gene TRBJ1-4; 9 bases are a match to TRBD1. This CDR3 has 14 residues. Germline V gene lookup returns CDR1 SEHNR and CDR2 FQNEAQ (reference sequence). The trim removed 5 bases at V and 7 bases at J, leaving 5 bases unmatched. In nucleotides, the CDR3 is TGTGCCAGCAGCATCGGGACAGGGTCTGAAAAACTGTTTTTT. Its protein product is CASSIGTGSEKLFF.

V and J are TRBV5-1 and TRBJ2-3; 8 bases fit TRBD2. Unmatched junction bases numbered 15, after V lost 1 base and J lost 5 bases. CDR1 SGHRS and CDR2 YFSETQ come from the germline V gene. The length of the CDR3 is 18 residues. This CDR3 is CASSLWAPGAGAGDTQYF. The DNA for the CDR3 is TGCGCCAGCAGCTTGTGGGCCCCTGGAGCGGGGGCTGGAGATACGCAGTATTTT.

The V gene is TRBV2, the J gene TRBJ2-7; 12 bases line up with TRBD2. Per the germline V gene, CDR1 is SNHLY and CDR2 is FYNNEI. The CDR3 loop spans 13 amino acids. DNA of the CDR3: TGTGCTTTAGGGGGACTAGCGGGCTACGAGCAGTACTTC. Encoded protein: CALGGLAGYEQYF.

The chain combines TRBV6-5 with TRBJ1-4; D is unclear. Germline V gives CDR1 MNHEY, CDR2 SVGAGI. The CDR3 consists of 15 residues. Trimming removed 6 bases at V and 5 bases at J, with 16 bases between. CDR3 in DNA: TGTGCCAGCAGCCGGAGGGATCCAAGAAATGAAAAACTGTTTTTT. This encodes CASSRRDPRNEKLFF.

This clone has only one observation. This chain connects TRBV6-5 to TRBJ2-7; 10 nucleotides match TRBD2. The ends lost 6 bases at V and 2 bases at J; junction bases unmatched: 7. The CDR3 is 15 amino acids. Germline CDR1 reads MNHEY; CDR2 reads SVGAGI. The CDR3 sequence is CASSSGSGGAYEQYF. The CDR3 DNA sequence: TGTGCCAGCAGCTCCGGGAGCGGGGGGGCCTACGAGCAGTACTTC.

This chain joins TRBV24-1 and TRBJ2-2; D unresolved. The length of the CDR3 is 14 residues. Deletions cut 0 bases from V and 6 bases from J, with 7 bases between. Germline V CDR1 and CDR2: KGHDR, SFDVKD. CDR3 sequence: CATSDLRVAGELFF. CDR3 coding DNA: TGTGCCACCAGTGATTTGCGGGTTGCCGGGGAGCTGTTTTTT.

The chain uses TRBV4-1 and TRBJ2-3; 14 positions agree with TRBD2. Germline lookup yields CDR1 MGHRA and CDR2 YSYEKL. The CDR3 is 16 amino acids. V was pared by 3 bases and J by 5 bases, with 4 bases of the junction left unmatched. The CDR3 sequence is CASSHGLAGGRDTQYF. The CDR3 DNA is TGCGCCAGCAGCCACGGACTAGCGGGGGGCAGAGATACGCAGTATTTT.

The J gene is TRBJ2-3, the V gene TRBV5-1; TRBD2 matches at 9 bases. The CDR3 is 17 residues long. The junction had 7 bases not matched to a gene; V was cut back by 0 bases and J by 2 bases. Germline CDR1 is SGHRS and CDR2 is YFSETQ. CDR3 bases: TGCGCCAGCAGCTTGGAAGGACTAGCGTGGGACACAGATACGCAGTATTTT. Translating it yields CASSLEGLAWDTDTQYF.

V gene TRBV7-2 combines with J gene TRBJ2-3, with D maybe TRBD2 (7 bases). Between the trimmed V and J ends, which lost 1 base and 1 base, there was a span of 15 bases. The germline V gene encodes CDR1 SGHTA and CDR2 FQGNSA. CDR3 size: 17 residues. The DNA of the CDR3 is TGTGCCAGCAGCTTAGTAGGGGGGGCCGGTGGCACAGATACGCAGTATTTT. Protein product: CASSLVGGAGGTDTQYF.